This record looks at one TCR beta chain sequence and its context. One junction end disagrees with the germline gene, perhaps due to a read error. The PCR had 60 Vbeta and 13 Jbeta primers. This table comes from immunoSEQ multiplex PCR, and its TCRdb copy is limited to in-frame clones, with some not included. The sample includes 160,000 or so clones, 78% of them seen just once. The V gene's germline CDR1 is SGHTA and CDR2 FQGNSA. The CDR3 contains 14 residues. This specimen comes from a study of cytomegalovirus exposure and HLA in healthy donors. The rearrangement joins TRBV7-2 to TRBJ1-1; 12 positions agree with TRBD1. The sequenced sample was PBMCs. The TCR originated in a woman between 40 and 50 years old in good health and CMV-seronegative. CDR3 DNA sequence: TGTGCCCGCAGGGGGACAGGGGGCATTTCTGAAGCTTTCTTT. Translation gives CARRGTGGISEAFF.